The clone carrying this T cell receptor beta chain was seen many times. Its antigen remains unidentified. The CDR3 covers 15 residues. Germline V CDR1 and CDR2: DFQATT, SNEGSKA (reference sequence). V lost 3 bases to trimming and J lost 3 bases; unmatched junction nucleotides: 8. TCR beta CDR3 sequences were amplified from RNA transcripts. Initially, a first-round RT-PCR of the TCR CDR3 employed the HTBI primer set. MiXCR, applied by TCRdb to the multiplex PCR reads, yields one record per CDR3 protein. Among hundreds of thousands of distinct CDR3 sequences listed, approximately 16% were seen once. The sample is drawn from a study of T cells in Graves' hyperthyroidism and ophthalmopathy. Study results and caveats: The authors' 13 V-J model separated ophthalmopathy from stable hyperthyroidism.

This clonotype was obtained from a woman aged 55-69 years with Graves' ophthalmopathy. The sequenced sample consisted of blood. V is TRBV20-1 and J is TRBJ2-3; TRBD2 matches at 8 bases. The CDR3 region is CSASGVAGMTDTQYF. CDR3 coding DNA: TGCAGTGCTAGTGGGGTAGCGGGGATGACAGATACGCAGTATTTT.